The table lists the clone carrying this TCR beta chain with a few counts. The study ran its PCR with 60 Vbeta and 13 Jbeta primers. Clones were sequenced by immunoSEQ multiplex PCR, and TCRdb holds only the in-frame ones, with some missing. The table includes around 170,000 clones, roughly 75% detected once. Germline-derived CDR1 and CDR2 are MNHNS and SASEGT. The ends lost 1 base at V and 0 bases at J; junction bases unmatched: 6. The CDR3 has 16 amino acids. This sample stems from a study of cytomegalovirus exposure and HLA in healthy donors. Sequenced: PBMCs. The TCR originated in a woman aged 25 to 39 in good health and CMV-seronegative. The chain carries TRBV6-1 and TRBJ2-7, with TRBD1 matching over 7 bases. The CDR3 coding sequence is TGTGCCAGCAGTGAAGTCCCGGGACAGAGCTCCTACGAGCAGTACTTC. Amino acids: CASSEVPGQSSYEQYF.